These 30 T cell receptor beta chains share one sample of origin, sequenced in a study of glioma-infiltrating T cells. Using RNA template, CDR3s of TCR alpha and beta were amplified with iRepertoire arm-PCR. Each CDR3 protein gets one entry after TCRdb re-called the multiplex PCR reads with MiXCR. The data hold roughly 100,000 distinct CDR3 sequences, with 29% observed a single time. The sample was glioma tissue, nonneoplastic brain tissue, or PBMCs (not recorded which). Every receptor here comes from a human donor with low-grade glioma or glioblastoma, undergoing nonglioma brain surgery, or in good health (not recorded which).

This clonotype was counted a few times. The chain combines TRBV2 with TRBJ1-2; 7 bases are a match to TRBD1. Per germline, CDR1 SNHLY and CDR2 FYNNEI. V gave up 4 bases and J gave up 0 bases; unmatched junction bases: 11. The CDR3 is 17 amino acids. CDR3: CASSGEATQGPNYGYTF. The CDR3 DNA reads TGTGCCAGCAGTGGGGAAGCGACACAGGGGCCTAACTATGGCTACACCTTC. The entire variable domain, with the rest obtained from reference TRBV2 and TRBJ1-2, is as follows: EPEVTQTPSHQVTQMGQEVILRCVPISNHLYFYWYRQILGQKVEFLVSFYNNEISEKSEIFDDQFSVERPDGSNFTLKIRSTKLEDSAMYFCASSGEATQGPNYGYTFGSGTRLTVV.

A remark on this clonotype: Because it lacks the conserved phenylalanine or tryptophan at the end, this CDR3 is likely a read error. The genes are TRBV3-1 and TRBJ1-2; 8 positions agree with TRBD1. V gave up 4 bases and J gave up 6 bases; unmatched junction bases: 7. Looked up from germline, CDR1 is LGHDT and CDR2 is YNNKEL (reference sequence). This CDR3 has 14 residues. The CDR3 spells CASSLRQGRNGYTV. CDR3 DNA sequence: TGTGCCAGCAGCCTCCGACAGGGGCGGAATGGCTACACCGTC.

The gene calls are TRBV5-5 and TRBJ2-5; D is perhaps TRBD1 (6 bases). The CDR3 sequence is 15 residues long. V gave up 4 bases and J gave up 3 bases, with 16 bases separating them. Germline V CDR1 and CDR2: SGHKS, YYEKEE (reference sequence). CDR3 nucleotide sequence: TGTGCCAGCAGCGATCTACAGGGTAGAAAAGAGACCCAGTACTTC. This translates into CASSDLQGRKETQYF.

As for this clonotype: A clone one base away is much larger, so this may be a read error. The chain uses TRBV2 and TRBJ1-1; 7 nucleotides align to TRBD1. The junction had 3 bases not matched to a gene; V was cut back by 5 bases and J by 3 bases. Germline V gene lookup returns CDR1 SNHLY and CDR2 FYNNEI. CDR3 length: 13 amino acids. CDR3 loop: CASSNTGDTEAFF. Here the CDR3 DNA reads TGTGCCAGCAGTAACACAGGGGACACTGAAGCTTTCTTT.

This clonotype has a count of ten or more. This rearrangement joins TRBV20-1 to TRBJ2-7, with 7 bases fitting TRBD1. There are 12 residues in the CDR3. Trimming took 1 base from V and 3 from J; bases not matched to a gene: 0. The germline gives CDR1 DFQATT, CDR2 SNEGSKA (reference sequence). CDR3 region: CSARGDSYEQYF. The CDR3 DNA reads as TGCAGTGCTAGAGGGGACAGCTACGAGCAGTACTTC.

This clonotype was observed at least ten times. The rearrangement joins TRBV27 to TRBJ1-6; D remains ambiguous. The CDR3 runs to 12 residues. Germline V gives CDR1 MNHEY, CDR2 SMNVEV (reference sequence). Trimming removed 2 bases at V and 10 bases at J, with 6 bases between. In DNA form, the CDR3 reads TGTGCCAGCAGTTTAAATGGGTCACCCCTCCACTTT. Translated, it gives CASSLNGSPLHF.

The chain is built from TRBV6-1 and TRBJ2-1, with 10 bases matching TRBD2. The CDR3 length is 16 residues. The J segment lost 7 bases and the V segment lost 6 bases, leaving 12 bases of the junction unmatched. Germline CDR1 is MNHNS and CDR2 is SASEGT. CDR3 sequence reads: CASRSVAGGPRNEQFF. The CDR3 DNA sequence: TGTGCCAGCAGGTCGGTAGCGGGGGGCCCCCGAAATGAGCAGTTCTTC.

This clonotype was counted at least ten times. The rearrangement joins TRBV7-9 to TRBJ2-5; D ambiguous. This CDR3 spans 13 amino acids. V shed 5 bases and J shed 5 bases, with 12 bases lying between them. Per the germline V gene, CDR1 is SEHNR and CDR2 is FQNEAQ (reference sequence). CDR3 amino acids: CASSTNPGETQYF. CDR3 sequence (DNA): TGTGCCAGCAGCACGAACCCCGGCGAGACCCAGTACTTC.

This clonotype was observed many times. The genes are TRBV2 and TRBJ2-3, with a possible D match to TRBD1 (5 bases). This CDR3 is 13 amino acids long. The V and J ends lost 8 bases and 3 bases respectively, with 12 bases between them. CDR1 and CDR2 from the germline V gene are SNHLY and FYNNEI. CDR3 bases: TGTGCCAGCGACAGTTTGGGTACAGATACGCAGTATTTT. It encodes CASDSLGTDTQYF.

Ten or more counts support this clonotype. The chain recombines TRBV27 with TRBJ2-4; a weak D match, TRBD1 (6 bases). Trimming took off 5 bases at V and 12 bases at J, with 20 bases between the two ends. The CDR3 has 14 residues. The germline V gene encodes CDR1 MNHEY and CDR2 SMNVEV (reference sequence). The CDR3 bases are TGTGCCAGCAGTCCCCGGACAGAAAGAGGGAGTCAGTACTTC. This encodes CASSPRTERGSQYF.

The chain employs TRBV11-2 and TRBJ2-3, with D unclear. Germline V lookup: CDR1 SGHAT, CDR2 FQNNGV. The CDR3 covers 11 residues. The V and J ends lost 2 bases and 8 bases respectively, with 5 bases between them. In DNA form, the CDR3 reads TGTGCCAGCAGCTTAAGTGTTACGCAGTATTTT. It encodes CASSLSVTQYF. Variable domain in full (rest from reference TRBV11-2 and TRBJ2-3): EAGVAQSPRYKIIEKRQSVAFWCNPISGHATLYWYQQILGQGPKLLIQFQNNGVVDDSQLPKDRFSAERLKGVDSTLKIQPAKLEDSAVYLCASSLSVTQYFGPGTRLTVL.

Points on this clonotype: Being one base from a much bigger clone, this may be a read error. The CDR3 nucleotides are TGTGCCAGCGGTGGGGGGGGCTACGAGCAGCACTTC. Its protein product is CASGGGGYEQHF. The chain couples TRBV6-1 to TRBJ2-7; the D gene is possibly TRBD2 (7 bases). Germline lookup yields CDR1 MNHNS and CDR2 SASEGT. The CDR3 extends over 12 amino acids.

This clonotype was detected only a few times. A read error may be the cause here, since a much bigger clone is one base away. Here the CDR3 omits its conserved ending phenylalanine or tryptophan, so a read error is the likely source. The gene calls are TRBV20-1 and TRBJ2-1; D could derive from TRBD1 or TRBD2 (5 bases each). The CDR3 runs to 12 residues. Between the trimmed V and J ends, which lost 2 bases and 8 bases, there was a span of 10 bases. CDR1 DFQATT and CDR2 SNEGSKA come from the germline V gene (reference sequence). CDR3 sequence (DNA): TGCAGTGCTAGAACGGGGCCGGATGAGCAGTTCTCC. Translating gives CSARTGPDEQFS.

This clonotype has a count of ten or more. The chain uses TRBV12-3 or TRBV12-4 and TRBJ2-1; TRBD1 agrees at 9 bases. This CDR3 contains 17 residues. J was trimmed by 8 bases and V by 2 bases; bases with no gene match: 13. The CDR3 region has the DNA TGTGCCAGCAGTTTATACCCCTCTCCGGGACAGGGCTATGAGCAGTTCTTC. Its protein product is CASSLYPSPGQGYEQFF.

This clonotype was seen a few times. The V and J genes are TRBV12-3 or TRBV12-4 and TRBJ1-1, with 7 bases aligning to TRBD1. V dropped 8 bases and J dropped 0; count of bases not matched to a gene: 6. CDR3 length equals 14 residues. In nucleotides, the CDR3 is TGTGCCAGCTCCACAGGGGTTTTGAACACTGAAGCTTTCTTT. This sequence encodes CASSTGVLNTEAFF.

Remarks on this clonotype: A read error is possible here, since a much larger clone lies one base away. The rearrangement joins TRBV6-1 to TRBJ2-3; D remains unclear. V lost 0 bases and J lost 3, with 13 bases in between. CDR3 length: 16 residues. Germline values: CDR1 MNHNS, CDR2 SASEGT. CDR3: CASSEAWVGVTDTQYF. For the CDR3, the DNA is TGTGCCAGCAGTGAAGCGTGGGTCGGCGTGACAGATACGCAGTATTTT.

The count of this clonotype is one. V usage is TRBV5-5 and J usage is TRBJ2-1, with 8 positions matching TRBD2. From germline, CDR1 is SGHKS and CDR2 YYEKEE (reference sequence). There are 17 residues in the CDR3. With 0 bases clipped from V and 7 bases from J, the junction kept 12 bases outside the gene matches. CDR3 bases: TGTGCCAGCAGCTTGGCCCCGGGAGGGGGGGCCCAAAATGAGCAGTTCTTC. Its translation: CASSLAPGGGAQNEQFF.

This clonotype was recorded a few times. The chain employs TRBV30 and TRBJ2-7; 7 bases agree with TRBD1. J was trimmed by 4 bases and V by 4 bases; bases with no gene match: 7. CDR1 and CDR2 from the germline V gene are GTSNPN and SVGIG (reference sequence). The CDR3 has 13 amino acids. CDR3 nucleotide sequence: TGTGCCTGGATGCGTACAGGGGCATACGAGCAGTACTTC. Its protein is CAWMRTGAYEQYF.

With regard to this clonotype: A clone one base away is much larger, so this may be a read error. The V call is TRBV7-2, the J call TRBJ1-6; the D is unclear. CDR1 is SGHTA and CDR2 is FQGNSA in the germline V gene. The germline V and J ends were trimmed by 0 bases and 9 bases, with 15 bases remaining between them. The CDR3 is 16 amino acids. The CDR3 nucleotides read TGTGCCAGCAGCTTAGCGCTAGAGGTTCGCGGTTCACCCCTCCACTTT. This sequence encodes CASSLALEVRGSPLHF.

This clonotype showed up many times. The chain combines TRBV5-6 with TRBJ2-3; 7 bases map to TRBD2. In germline, CDR1 is SGHDT, CDR2 YYEEEE. V lost 3 bases and J lost 3; bases outside the gene matches: 7. The CDR3 contains 15 residues. CDR3 protein: CASSWGGRRTDTQYF. CDR3 sequence (DNA): TGTGCCAGCAGCTGGGGGGGGAGGCGGACAGATACGCAGTATTTT.

This clonotype was counted many times. The chain recombines TRBV7-8 with TRBJ1-5; D gene uncertain. Germline loops: CDR1 SGHVS, CDR2 FQNEAQ. The CDR3 has 14 amino acids. V shed 2 bases and J shed 1 base, with 6 bases lying between them. CDR3 DNA: TGTGCCAGCAGCTTATTACAAAGCAATCAGCCCCAGCATTTT. This gives the protein CASSLLQSNQPQHF.

Many counts were recorded for this clonotype. The V call is TRBV18, the J call TRBJ1-1; 9 bases are a match to TRBD1. CDR3 length: 14 amino acids. Germline-derived CDR1 and CDR2 are KGHSH and LQKENI. Germline trimming cut 5 bases from V and 4 bases from J; bases unmatched to any gene: 5. The CDR3 DNA sequence: TGTGCCAGCTCAGTAGGACAGGGGACCACTGAAGCTTTCTTT. Its protein is CASSVGQGTTEAFF.

This clonotype has a count of ten or more. The chain links TRBV25-1 to TRBJ1-4; maybe TRBD1 (6 bases). Looked up from germline, CDR1 is MGHDK and CDR2 is SYGVNS. This CDR3 comprises 13 residues. Trimming left V 6 bases short and J 5 bases short, with 10 bases between. DNA for the CDR3: TGTGCCAGCAGCCCCACAGGGAATGAAAAACTGTTTTTT. It specifies CASSPTGNEKLFF.

The sample holds many counts of this clonotype. V gene TRBV2 combines with J gene TRBJ2-1; tentative D call: TRBD2 (5 bases). From germline, CDR1 is SNHLY and CDR2 FYNNEI. V lost 6 bases, J lost 5 bases, and 20 bases lay in between. The CDR3 is made up of 16 amino acids. The CDR3 region has the DNA TGTGCCAGCAGCCCCCCCCTAGCCCAAAACGACAATGAGCAGTTCTTC. This codes for CASSPPLAQNDNEQFF.

This clonotype was seen repeatedly, ten times or more. The chain is built from TRBV15 and TRBJ2-7, with 7 bases aligning to TRBD1. The CDR3 is made up of 15 amino acids. The V gene's germline CDR1 is LNHNV and CDR2 YYDKDF (reference sequence). J gave up 3 bases and V 5 bases, and 10 bases lay outside the gene matches. CDR3 in amino acids: CATSSYRGSLYEQYF. The CDR3 DNA sequence: TGTGCCACCAGCTCTTACAGGGGATCCCTCTACGAGCAGTACTTC.

The chain uses TRBV11-2 and TRBJ1-1; D ambiguous. This CDR3 has 12 amino acids. CDR1 and CDR2 from the germline V gene are SGHAT and FQNNGV. Trimming left V 3 bases short and J 1 base short, with 3 bases between. The CDR3 bases are TGTGCCAGCAGCTTGCAGAACACTGAAGCTTTCTTT. Amino acids: CASSLQNTEAFF.

This clonotype was seen ten or more times. CDR3 nucleotide sequence: TGTGCCACGTGTGGGGACTCCTACAATGAGCAGTTCTTC. It yields the protein CATCGDSYNEQFF. The V and J genes are TRBV24-1 and TRBJ2-1; D is ambiguous. Per germline, CDR1 KGHDR and CDR2 SFDVKD. V lost 10 bases and J lost 0, with 9 bases in between. CDR3 length: 13 residues.

Remarks on this clonotype: This could be a read error, since a much larger clone is one nucleotide away. J is TRBJ1-5 and V is TRBV4-1; possibly TRBD1 for D (5 bases). Per germline, CDR1 MGHRA and CDR2 YSYEKL. The V and J ends lost 4 bases and 4 bases respectively, with 14 bases between them. This CDR3 has 15 amino acids. The CDR3: CASSRGSGGNQPQHF. DNA of the CDR3: TGCGCCAGCAGCCGAGGCTCCGGGGGGAATCAGCCCCAGCATTTT.

On this clonotype: A much bigger clone sits one base away, suggesting this may be a read error. The chain links TRBV18 to TRBJ2-5; D unclear. CDR1 is KGHSH, CDR2 LQKENI, per germline. Trimming cost V 1 base and J 4 bases, with 13 bases left between them. CDR3 length: 15 amino acids. The CDR3 region has the DNA TGTGCCAGCTCACCACTCGGATATTCAGGAGAGACCCAGTACTTC. Translated: CASSPLGYSGETQYF.

This clonotype was recorded at least ten times. The chain links TRBV14 to TRBJ1-5; D unclear. V lost 2 bases, J lost 1 base, and 9 bases lay in between. The length of the CDR3 is 15 residues. The germline V gene encodes CDR1 SGHDN and CDR2 FVKESK. CDR3 in amino acids: CASSQSGGSNQPQHF. The CDR3 nucleotides read TGTGCCAGCAGCCAAAGTGGAGGAAGCAATCAGCCCCAGCATTTT.